This T cell receptor beta chain was observed in a study of metastatic and nonmetastatic thyroid tumors. Trimming stripped 0 bases from V and 2 bases from J, with 20 bases between. CDR3 length: 18 residues. Germline values: CDR1 SGHDT, CDR2 YYEEEE. TCRdb re-called the PCR reads through MiXCR. The sample shows under 35,000 clones, about a third of them seen only once. There were no patients who had received any treatment before thyroid surgery. This sequence joins TRBV5-6 and TRBJ2-5; TRBD2 might be the D (6 bases). The TCR originated in a female donor with papillary thyroid cancer or a benign thyroid nodule (not recorded which). Some clones in this sample may be carry-over from other donors' samples. Sequenced input: tumor tissue. The CDR3, as DNA: TGTGCCAGCAGCTTGGGGAGGCTGGCCCGGGAGAGGCAAGAGACCCAGTACTTC. Translating gives CASSLGRLARERQETQYF.